This T cell receptor (beta chain) came from a study of T cells after yellow fever vaccination. For the study at large: Where fractions had low cell numbers, libraries were prepared from them with the SMART-Seq v4 Ultra Low Input RNA kit. Notes on the study in general: Compared with primary, the secondary response was weaker and peaked at day 5, not 15.

This clonotype was observed a few times. Antigen specificity is unknown. TCR cDNA, made by 5'RACE template switching, carried an added universal primer site and UMIs. One entry per CDR3 protein results from TCRdb running MiXCR on the 5' RACE reads. The table has a few hundred thousand distinct CDR3 sequences, approximately 3.9% seen once. The CDR3 length is 14 residues. The V end was cut by 0 bases, the J end by 4 bases, with 7 bases between. Germline values: CDR1 GTSNPN, CDR2 SVGIG (reference sequence). This sequence was found in a man between 18 and 35 years old who received the YFV17D yellow fever vaccine. Specimen: PBMCs, collected 5 days after the yellow fever booster vaccination. The chain carries TRBV30 and TRBJ2-6, with D unclear. CDR3 DNA: TGTGCCTGGAGTGTGTTCGGCGGGGCCAACGTCCTGACTTTC. Translating gives CAWSVFGGANVLTF.